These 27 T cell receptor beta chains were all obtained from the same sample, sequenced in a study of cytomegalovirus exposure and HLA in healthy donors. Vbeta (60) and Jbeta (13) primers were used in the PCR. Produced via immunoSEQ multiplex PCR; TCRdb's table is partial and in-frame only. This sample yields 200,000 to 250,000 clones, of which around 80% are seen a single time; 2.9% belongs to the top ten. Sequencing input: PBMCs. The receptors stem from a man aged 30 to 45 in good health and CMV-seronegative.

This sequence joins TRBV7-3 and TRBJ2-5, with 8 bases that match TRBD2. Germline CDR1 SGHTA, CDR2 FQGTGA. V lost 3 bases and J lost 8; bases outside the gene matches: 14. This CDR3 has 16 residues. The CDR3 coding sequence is TGTGCCAGCAGCTTGGAGAGCGGGGGCCCTCGGGGAACCCAGTACTTC. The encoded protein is CASSLESGGPRGTQYF.

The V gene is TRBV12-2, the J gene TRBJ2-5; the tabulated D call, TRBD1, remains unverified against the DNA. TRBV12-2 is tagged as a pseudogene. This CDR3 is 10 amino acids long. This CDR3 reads CASRGQTQYF. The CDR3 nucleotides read TGTGCAAGTCGGGGGCAGACCCAGTACTTC.

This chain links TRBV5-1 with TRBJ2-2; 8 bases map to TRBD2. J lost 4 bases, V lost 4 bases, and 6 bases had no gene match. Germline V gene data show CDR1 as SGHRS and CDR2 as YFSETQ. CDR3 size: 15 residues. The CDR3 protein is CASSPRGGSTGELFF. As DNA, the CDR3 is TGCGCCAGCAGCCCTCGGGGGGGCAGCACCGGGGAGCTGTTTTTT.

For the CDR3, the DNA is TGTGCCAGCAGCAAACCGGGACTACCCTACGAGCAGTACTTC. As protein: CASSKPGLPYEQYF. The genes are TRBV13 and TRBJ2-7, with 7 bases that match TRBD2. Germline V gene data show CDR1 as PRHDT and CDR2 as FYEKMQ (reference sequence). V gave up 5 bases and J gave up 2 bases; unmatched junction bases: 6. There are 14 residues in the CDR3.

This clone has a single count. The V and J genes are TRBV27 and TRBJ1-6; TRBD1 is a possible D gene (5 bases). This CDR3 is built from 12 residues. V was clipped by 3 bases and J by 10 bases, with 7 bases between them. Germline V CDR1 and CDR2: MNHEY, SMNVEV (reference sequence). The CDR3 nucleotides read TGTGCCAGCAGTTTCGCAGGGTCACCCCTCCACTTT. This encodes CASSFAGSPLHF.

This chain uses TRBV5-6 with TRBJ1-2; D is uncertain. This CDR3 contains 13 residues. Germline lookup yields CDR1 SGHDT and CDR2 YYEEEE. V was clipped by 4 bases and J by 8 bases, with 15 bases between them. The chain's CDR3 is CASSPKAGQGYTF. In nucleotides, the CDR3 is TGTGCCAGCAGCCCAAAGGCAGGCCAAGGCTACACCTTC.

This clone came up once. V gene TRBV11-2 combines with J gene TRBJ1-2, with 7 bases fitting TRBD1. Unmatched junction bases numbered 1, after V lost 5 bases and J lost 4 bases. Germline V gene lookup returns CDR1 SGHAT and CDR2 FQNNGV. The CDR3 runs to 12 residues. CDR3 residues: CASSRTGYGYTF. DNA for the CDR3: TGTGCCAGCAGCCGGACAGGCTATGGCTACACCTTC. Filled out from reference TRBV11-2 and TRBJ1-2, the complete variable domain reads EAGVAQSPRYKIIEKRQSVAFWCNPISGHATLYWYQQILGQGPKLLIQFQNNGVVDDSQLPKDRFSAERLKGVDSTLKIQPAKLEDSAVYLCASSRTGYGYTFGSGTRLTVV.

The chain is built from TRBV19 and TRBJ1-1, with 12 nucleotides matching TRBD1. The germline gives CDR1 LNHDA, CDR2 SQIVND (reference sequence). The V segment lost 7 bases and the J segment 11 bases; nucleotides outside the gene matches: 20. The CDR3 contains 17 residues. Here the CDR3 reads CASKPTGTGGLHEGAFF. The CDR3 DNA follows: TGTGCCAGTAAACCCACCGGGACAGGGGGCTTGCACGAAGGGGCTTTCTTT.

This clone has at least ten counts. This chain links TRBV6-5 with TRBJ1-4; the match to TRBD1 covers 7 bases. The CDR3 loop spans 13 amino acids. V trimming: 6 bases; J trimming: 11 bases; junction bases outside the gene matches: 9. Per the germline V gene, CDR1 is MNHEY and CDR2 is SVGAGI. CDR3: CASRQGGSGKLFF. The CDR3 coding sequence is TGTGCCAGCAGGCAGGGGGGTTCGGGGAAACTGTTTTTT.

The CDR3 sequence is CASSRQGLDTQYF. DNA of the CDR3: TGTGCCAGCAGTCGACAGGGTTTAGATACGCAGTATTTT. This chain joins TRBV9 and TRBJ2-3, with 7 bases aligning to TRBD1. CDR1 is SGDLS, CDR2 YYNGEE, per germline. CDR3 length equals 13 residues. V was pared by 5 bases and J by 5 bases, with 5 bases of the junction left unmatched.

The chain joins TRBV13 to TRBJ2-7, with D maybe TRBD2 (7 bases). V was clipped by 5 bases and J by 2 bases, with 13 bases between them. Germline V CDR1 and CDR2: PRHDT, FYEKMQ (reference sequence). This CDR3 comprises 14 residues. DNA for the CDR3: TGTGCCAGCAGCCGCGGGGGCCTACCCTACGAGCAGTACTTC. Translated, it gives CASSRGGLPYEQYF.

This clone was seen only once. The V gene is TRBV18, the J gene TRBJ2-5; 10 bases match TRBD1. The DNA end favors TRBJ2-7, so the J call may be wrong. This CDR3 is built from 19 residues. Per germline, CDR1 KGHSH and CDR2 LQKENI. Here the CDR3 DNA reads TGTGCCAGCTCACGGTCCCCGGGACAGGGGCTTCTTAAGGTCCGCGAGCAGTACTTC. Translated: CASSRSPGQGLLKVREQYF.

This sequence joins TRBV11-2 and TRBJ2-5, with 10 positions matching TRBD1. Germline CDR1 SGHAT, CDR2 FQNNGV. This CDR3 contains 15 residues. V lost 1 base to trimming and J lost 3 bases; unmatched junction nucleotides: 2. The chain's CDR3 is CASSLGTGGEETQYF. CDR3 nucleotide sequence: TGTGCCAGCAGCTTAGGGACAGGGGGAGAAGAGACCCAGTACTTC.

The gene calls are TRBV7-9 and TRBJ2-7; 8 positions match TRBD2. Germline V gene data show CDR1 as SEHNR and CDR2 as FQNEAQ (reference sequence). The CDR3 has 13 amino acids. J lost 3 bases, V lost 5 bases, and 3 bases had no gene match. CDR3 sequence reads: CASSRGGGYEQYF. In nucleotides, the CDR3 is TGTGCCAGCAGCCGGGGGGGAGGCTACGAGCAGTACTTC.

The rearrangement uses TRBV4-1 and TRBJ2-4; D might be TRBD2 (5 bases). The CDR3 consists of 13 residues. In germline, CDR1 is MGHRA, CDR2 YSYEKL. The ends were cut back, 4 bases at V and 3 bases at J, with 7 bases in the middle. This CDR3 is CASSLRDKNIQYF. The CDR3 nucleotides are TGCGCCAGCAGCCTTCGGGACAAAAACATTCAGTACTTC.

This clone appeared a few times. CDR3 protein: CASSPDRFSYEQYF. CDR3 DNA: TGTGCCAGCTCACCCGACAGATTCTCCTACGAGCAGTACTTC. The chain joins TRBV18 to TRBJ2-7, with a possible D match to TRBD1 (5 bases). CDR3 length equals 14 residues. Germline values: CDR1 KGHSH, CDR2 LQKENI. The ends were cut back, 3 bases at V and 0 bases at J, with 9 bases in the middle.

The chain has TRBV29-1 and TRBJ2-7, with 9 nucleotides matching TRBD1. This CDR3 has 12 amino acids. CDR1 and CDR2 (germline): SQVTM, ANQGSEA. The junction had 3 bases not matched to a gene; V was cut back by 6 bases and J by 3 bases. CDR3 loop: CSVRDRVYEQYF. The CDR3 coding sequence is TGCAGCGTCCGGGACAGGGTCTACGAGCAGTACTTC.

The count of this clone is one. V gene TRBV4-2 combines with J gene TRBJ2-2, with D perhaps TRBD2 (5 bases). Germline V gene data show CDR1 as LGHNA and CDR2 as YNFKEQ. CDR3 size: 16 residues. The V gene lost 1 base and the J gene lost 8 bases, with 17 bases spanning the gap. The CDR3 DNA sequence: TGTGCCAGCAGCCAAGGGCGTGGGAGATCCACTGGGGAGCTGTTTTTT. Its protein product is CASSQGRGRSTGELFF.

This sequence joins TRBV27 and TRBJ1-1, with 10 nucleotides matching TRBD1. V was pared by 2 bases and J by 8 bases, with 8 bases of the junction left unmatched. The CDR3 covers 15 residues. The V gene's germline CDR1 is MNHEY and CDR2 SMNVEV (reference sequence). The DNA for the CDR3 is TGTGCCAGCAGTTTAATAAGCCTGGGACAGGGGGAAGCTTTCTTT. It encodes CASSLISLGQGEAFF.

The CDR3 DNA reads as TGTGCCAGCAGGAGACTAGAGGTAGGGGGGGGAACCAATGAGCAGTTCTTC. This gives the protein CASRRLEVGGGTNEQFF. The chain combines TRBV2 with TRBJ2-1, with D possibly being TRBD2 (7 bases). The germline gives CDR1 SNHLY, CDR2 FYNNEI. V was trimmed by 6 bases and J by 6 bases, leaving 24 bases between them. The CDR3 is 17 amino acids.

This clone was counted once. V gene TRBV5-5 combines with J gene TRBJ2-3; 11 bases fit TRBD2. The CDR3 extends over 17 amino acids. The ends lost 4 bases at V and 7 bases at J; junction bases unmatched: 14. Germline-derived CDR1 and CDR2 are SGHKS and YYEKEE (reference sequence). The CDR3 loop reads CASSHQGASGGRYTQYF. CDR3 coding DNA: TGTGCCAGCAGCCACCAAGGGGCTAGCGGGGGGAGATATACGCAGTATTTT.

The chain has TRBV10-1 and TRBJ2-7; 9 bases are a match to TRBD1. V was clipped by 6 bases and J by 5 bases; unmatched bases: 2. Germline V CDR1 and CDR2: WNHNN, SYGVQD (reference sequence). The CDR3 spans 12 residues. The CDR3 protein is CASRRQGDEQYF. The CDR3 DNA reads TGCGCCAGCAGGAGACAGGGGGACGAGCAGTACTTC.

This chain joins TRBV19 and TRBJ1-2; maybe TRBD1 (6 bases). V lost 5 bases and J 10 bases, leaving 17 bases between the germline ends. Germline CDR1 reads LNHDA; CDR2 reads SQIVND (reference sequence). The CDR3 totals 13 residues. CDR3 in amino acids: CASSPYGQSFYTF. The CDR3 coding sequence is TGTGCCAGTAGTCCCTACGGACAGTCCTTCTACACCTTC.

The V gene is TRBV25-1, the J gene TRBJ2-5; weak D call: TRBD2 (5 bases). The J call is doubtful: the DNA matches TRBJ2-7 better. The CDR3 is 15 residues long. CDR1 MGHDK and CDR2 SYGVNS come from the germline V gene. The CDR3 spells CASSGLGVFSYEQYF. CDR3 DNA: TGTGCCAGCAGTGGTTTGGGAGTTTTCAGCTACGAGCAGTACTTC.

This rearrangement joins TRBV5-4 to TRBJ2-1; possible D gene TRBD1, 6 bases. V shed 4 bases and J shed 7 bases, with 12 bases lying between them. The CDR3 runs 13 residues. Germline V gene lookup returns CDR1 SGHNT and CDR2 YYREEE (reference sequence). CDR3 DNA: TGTGCCAGCAGCCTTGTTAGGGGGAATGAGCAGTTCTTC. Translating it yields CASSLVRGNEQFF. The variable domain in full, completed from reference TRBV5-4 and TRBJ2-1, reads ETGVTQSPTHLIKTRGQQVTLRCSSQSGHNTVSWYQQALGQGPQFIFQYYREEENGRGNFPPRFSGLQFPNYSSELNVNALELDDSALYLCASSLVRGNEQFFGPGTRLTVL.

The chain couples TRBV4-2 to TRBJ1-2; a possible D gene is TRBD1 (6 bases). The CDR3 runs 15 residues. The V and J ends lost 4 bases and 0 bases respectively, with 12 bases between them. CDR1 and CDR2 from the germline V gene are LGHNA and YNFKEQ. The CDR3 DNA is TGTGCCAGCAGCCCGGGGACACCCGCTAACTATGGCTACACCTTC. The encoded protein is CASSPGTPANYGYTF.

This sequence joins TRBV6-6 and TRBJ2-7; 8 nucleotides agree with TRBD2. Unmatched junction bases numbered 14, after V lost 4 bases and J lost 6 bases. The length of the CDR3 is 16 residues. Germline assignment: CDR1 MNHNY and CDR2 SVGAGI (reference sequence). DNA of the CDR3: TGTGCCAGCAGTTCATCGTCCGGGACTAGGTTCTCCGAGCAGTACTTC. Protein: CASSSSSGTRFSEQYF.